Listed here are 7 T cell receptor beta chains from one sample, sequenced in a study of blood T cell repertoires in COVID-19. The method was immunoSEQ multiplex PCR; TCRdb's version includes in-frame clones alone and lacks a portion of them. The sample includes approximately 240,000 clones, approximately 86% seen only once; the top ten take 2.5% to 3.5%. The sample taken for sequencing was peripheral blood. These receptors all come from a woman under 40 who had recovered from COVID-19.

The chain carries TRBV5-4 and TRBJ2-2; TRBD2 matches at 8 bases. Germline V gives CDR1 SGHNT, CDR2 YYREEE (reference sequence). With 3 bases clipped from V and 6 bases from J, the junction kept 10 bases outside the gene matches. The CDR3 is 16 residues long. The chain's CDR3 is CASSSPGTSISGELFF. The CDR3 DNA reads as TGTGCCAGCAGCTCCCCCGGGACTAGTATTTCCGGGGAGCTGTTTTTT.

The chain uses TRBV7-3 and TRBJ2-5; 7 nucleotides agree with TRBD2. CDR1 and CDR2 from the germline V gene are SGHTA and FQGTGA. The CDR3 sequence is 13 residues long. The V gene end was trimmed by 5 bases and the J gene end by 3 bases; junction bases not matched to a gene: 3. CDR3 residues: CASSQSGKETQYF. The CDR3 nucleotides read TGTGCCAGCAGCCAAAGCGGGAAAGAGACCCAGTACTTC.

The chain joins TRBV6-2 or TRBV6-3 to TRBJ2-5, with TRBD1 as a possible D gene (5 bases). V was cut by 4 bases and J by 7 bases, with 13 bases left in between. Germline CDR1 MNHEY, CDR2 SVGEGT. This CDR3 is built from 13 residues. The CDR3 is CASSSQGFGTQYF. The CDR3 DNA reads TGTGCCAGCAGTTCCCAGGGTTTCGGGACCCAGTACTTC.

The chain couples TRBV29-1 to TRBJ1-2, with D unresolved. Trimming shortened V by 0 bases and J by 7 bases, and 6 bases separated the two germline ends. This CDR3 has 11 amino acids. Germline CDR1 SQVTM, CDR2 ANQGSEA. In nucleotides, the CDR3 is TGCAGCGTTGAAGAGAGGGTTGGCTACACCTTC. The encoded protein is CSVEERVGYTF.

The chain combines TRBV4-2 with TRBJ2-5; 10 bases map to TRBD2. After removal of 3 bases from V and 2 bases from J, the junction contained 3 bases not matched to a gene. Germline CDR1 and CDR2: LGHNA and YNFKEQ. This CDR3 has 15 residues. For the CDR3, the DNA is TGTGCCAGCAGCCACGAGCGGGGGGGACAAGAGACCCAGTACTTC. Protein: CASSHERGGQETQYF.

DNA for the CDR3: TGTGCCAGCAGCCCGGGTGGTGGGGAGACCCAGTACTTC. Amino acid sequence: CASSPGGGETQYF. The V and J genes are TRBV5-4 and TRBJ2-5, with D hard to call. This CDR3 has 13 amino acids. Trimming removed 4 bases from V and 5 bases from J, with 12 bases in between. Germline lookup yields CDR1 SGHNT and CDR2 YYREEE (reference sequence). The complete variable domain, with remaining parts taken from reference TRBV5-4 and TRBJ2-5, reads ETGVTQSPTHLIKTRGQQVTLRCSSQSGHNTVSWYQQALGQGPQFIFQYYREEENGRGNFPPRFSGLQFPNYSSELNVNALELDDSALYLCASSPGGGETQYFGPGTRLLVL.

V and J are TRBV15 and TRBJ2-7, with a tentative D call TRBD1 (6 bases). The CDR3 spans 14 residues. Germline assignment: CDR1 LNHNV and CDR2 YYDKDF (reference sequence). V shed 3 bases and J shed 5 bases, with 14 bases lying between them. CDR3 nucleotides: TGTGCCACCAGCAGGGGCGACAGGTGGAACGAGCAGTACTTC. The encoded protein is CATSRGDRWNEQYF.